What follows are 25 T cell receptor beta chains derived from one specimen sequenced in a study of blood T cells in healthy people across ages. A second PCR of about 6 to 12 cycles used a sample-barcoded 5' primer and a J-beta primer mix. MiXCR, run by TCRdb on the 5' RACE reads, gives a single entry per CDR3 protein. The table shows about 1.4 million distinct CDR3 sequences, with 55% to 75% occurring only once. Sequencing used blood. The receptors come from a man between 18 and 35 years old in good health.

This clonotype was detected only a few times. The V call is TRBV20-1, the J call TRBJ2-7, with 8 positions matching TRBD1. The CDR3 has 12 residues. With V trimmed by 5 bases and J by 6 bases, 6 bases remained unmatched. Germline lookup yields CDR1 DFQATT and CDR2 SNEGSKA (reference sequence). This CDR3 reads CSAVGQGSEQYF. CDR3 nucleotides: TGCAGTGCTGTCGGACAGGGATCCGAGCAGTACTTC.

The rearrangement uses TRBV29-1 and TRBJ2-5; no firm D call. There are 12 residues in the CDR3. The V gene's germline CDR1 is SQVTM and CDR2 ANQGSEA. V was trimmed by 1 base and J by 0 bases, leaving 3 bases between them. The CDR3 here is CSVEGYQETQYF. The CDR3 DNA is TGCAGCGTTGAAGGGTACCAAGAGACCCAGTACTTC. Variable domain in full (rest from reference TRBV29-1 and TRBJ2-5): SAVISQKPSRDICQRGTSLTIQCQVDSQVTMMFWYRQQPGQSLTLIATANQGSEATYESGFVIDKFPISRPNLTFSTLTVSNMSPEDSSIYLCSVEGYQETQYFGPGTRLLVL.

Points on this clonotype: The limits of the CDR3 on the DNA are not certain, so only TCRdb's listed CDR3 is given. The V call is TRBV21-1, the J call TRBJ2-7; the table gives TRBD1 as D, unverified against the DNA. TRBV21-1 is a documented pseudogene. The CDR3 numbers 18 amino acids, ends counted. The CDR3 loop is CASSKAWGGGTVTYEQYF.

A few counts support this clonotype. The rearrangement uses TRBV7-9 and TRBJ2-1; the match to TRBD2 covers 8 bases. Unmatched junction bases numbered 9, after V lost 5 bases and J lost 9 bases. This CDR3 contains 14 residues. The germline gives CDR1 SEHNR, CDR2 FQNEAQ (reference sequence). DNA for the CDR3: TGTGCCAGCAGCGGTAGCGGCGGGAGGATTGAGCAGTTCTTC. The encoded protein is CASSGSGGRIEQFF.

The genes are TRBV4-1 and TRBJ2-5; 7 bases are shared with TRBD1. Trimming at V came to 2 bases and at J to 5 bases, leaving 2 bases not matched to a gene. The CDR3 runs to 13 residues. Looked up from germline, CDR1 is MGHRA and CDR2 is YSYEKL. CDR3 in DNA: TGCGCCAGCAGCCAACTACAGGGGGAGACCCAGTACTTC. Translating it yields CASSQLQGETQYF.

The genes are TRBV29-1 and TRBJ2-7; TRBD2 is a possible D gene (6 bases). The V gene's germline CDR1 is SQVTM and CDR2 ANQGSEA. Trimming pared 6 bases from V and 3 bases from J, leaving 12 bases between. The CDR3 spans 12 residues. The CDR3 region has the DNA TGCAGCGTCGAGGCGGGGATCTACGAGCAGTACTTC. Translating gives CSVEAGIYEQYF.

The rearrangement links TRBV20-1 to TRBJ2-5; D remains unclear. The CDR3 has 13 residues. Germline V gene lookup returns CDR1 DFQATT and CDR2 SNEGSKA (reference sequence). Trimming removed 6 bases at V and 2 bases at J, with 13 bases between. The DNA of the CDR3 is TGCAGTGCCGCCGCCTTCGAGCAAGAGACCCAGTACTTC. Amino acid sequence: CSAAAFEQETQYF.

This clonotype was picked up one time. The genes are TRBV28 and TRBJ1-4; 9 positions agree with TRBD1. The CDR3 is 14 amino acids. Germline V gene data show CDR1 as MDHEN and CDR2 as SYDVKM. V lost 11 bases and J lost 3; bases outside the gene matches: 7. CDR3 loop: CAARQGGPNEKLFF. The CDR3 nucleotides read TGTGCCGCGAGACAGGGGGGGCCTAATGAAAAACTGTTTTTT.

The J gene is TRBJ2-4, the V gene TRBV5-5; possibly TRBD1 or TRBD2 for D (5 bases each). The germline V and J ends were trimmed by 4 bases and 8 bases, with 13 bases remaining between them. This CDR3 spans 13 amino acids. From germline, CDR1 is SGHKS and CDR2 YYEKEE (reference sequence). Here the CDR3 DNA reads TGTGCCAGCAGCGTTATAGGGACGGACATTCAGTACTTC. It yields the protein CASSVIGTDIQYF.

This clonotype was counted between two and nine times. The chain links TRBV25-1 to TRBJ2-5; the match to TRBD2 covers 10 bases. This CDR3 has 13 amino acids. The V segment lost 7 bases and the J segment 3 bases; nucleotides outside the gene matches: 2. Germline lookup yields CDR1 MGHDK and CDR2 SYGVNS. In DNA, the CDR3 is TGTGCCAGCAAGCTAGCGGGAGAAGAGACCCAGTACTTC. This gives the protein CASKLAGEETQYF.

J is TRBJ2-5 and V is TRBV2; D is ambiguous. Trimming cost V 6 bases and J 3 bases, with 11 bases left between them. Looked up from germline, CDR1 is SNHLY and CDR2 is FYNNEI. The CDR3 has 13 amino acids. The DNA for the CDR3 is TGTGCCAGCAGGGGCCGAAAGAAAGAGACCCAGTACTTC. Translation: CASRGRKKETQYF.

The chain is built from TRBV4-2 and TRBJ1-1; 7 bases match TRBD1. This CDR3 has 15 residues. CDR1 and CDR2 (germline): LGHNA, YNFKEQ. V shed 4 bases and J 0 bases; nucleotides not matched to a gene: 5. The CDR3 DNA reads TGTGCCAGCAGCCCCCTACAGGGGATGAACACTGAAGCTTTCTTT. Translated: CASSPLQGMNTEAFF.

This CDR3 reads CASSLDPGGQGNYGYTF. In DNA form, the CDR3 reads TGTGCCAGCAGCTTAGACCCCGGGGGGCAGGGTAACTATGGCTACACCTTC. This chain joins TRBV7-2 and TRBJ1-2; tentatively, D is TRBD1 (6 bases). The CDR3 is 17 amino acids. In germline, CDR1 is SGHTA, CDR2 FQGNSA. Trimming pared 1 base from V and 1 base from J, leaving 16 bases between.

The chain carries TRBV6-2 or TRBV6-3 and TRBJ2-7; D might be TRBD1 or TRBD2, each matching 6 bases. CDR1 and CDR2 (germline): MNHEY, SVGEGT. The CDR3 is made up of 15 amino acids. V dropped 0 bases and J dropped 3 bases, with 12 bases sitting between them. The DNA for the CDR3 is TGTGCCAGCAGTTACTCGAAGAGGGGGGTCTACGAGCAGTACTTC. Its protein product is CASSYSKRGVYEQYF.

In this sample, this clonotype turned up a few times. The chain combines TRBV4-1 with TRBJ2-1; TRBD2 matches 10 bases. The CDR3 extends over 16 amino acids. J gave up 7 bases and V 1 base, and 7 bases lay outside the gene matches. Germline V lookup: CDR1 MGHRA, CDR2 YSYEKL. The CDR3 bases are TGCGCCAGCAGCCAAGTTTTGGCTAGCGGGAGTAATGAGCAGTTCTTC. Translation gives CASSQVLASGSNEQFF.

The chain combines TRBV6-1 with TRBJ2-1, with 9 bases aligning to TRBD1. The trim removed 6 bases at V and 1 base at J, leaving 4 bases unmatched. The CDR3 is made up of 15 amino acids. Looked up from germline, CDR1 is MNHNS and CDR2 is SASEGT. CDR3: CASSGQGFSYNEQFF. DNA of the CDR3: TGTGCCAGCAGCGGACAGGGGTTTTCCTACAATGAGCAGTTCTTC.

The CDR3 spells CASSQYRAGYTF. Here the CDR3 DNA reads TGTGCCAGCAGCCAATACAGGGCTGGCTACACCTTC. The chain joins TRBV28 to TRBJ1-2, with D possibly TRBD1 on 6 matching bases. V dropped 6 bases and J dropped 7 bases, with 12 bases sitting between them. Germline loops: CDR1 MDHEN, CDR2 SYDVKM. The CDR3 totals 12 residues.

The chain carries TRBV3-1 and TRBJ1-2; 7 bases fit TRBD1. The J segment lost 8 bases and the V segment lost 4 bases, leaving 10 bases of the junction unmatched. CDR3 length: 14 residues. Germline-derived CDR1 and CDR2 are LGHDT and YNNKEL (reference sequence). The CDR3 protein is CASSPRQGSLGYTF. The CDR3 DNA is TGTGCCAGCAGCCCCCGACAGGGATCTTTAGGCTACACCTTC.

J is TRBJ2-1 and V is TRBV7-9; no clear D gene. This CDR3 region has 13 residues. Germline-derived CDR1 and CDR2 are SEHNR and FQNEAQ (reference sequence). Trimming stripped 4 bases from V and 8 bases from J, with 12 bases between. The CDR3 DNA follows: TGTGCCAGCAGCTCAATAAGCAGAGATGAGCAGTTCTTC. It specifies CASSSISRDEQFF.

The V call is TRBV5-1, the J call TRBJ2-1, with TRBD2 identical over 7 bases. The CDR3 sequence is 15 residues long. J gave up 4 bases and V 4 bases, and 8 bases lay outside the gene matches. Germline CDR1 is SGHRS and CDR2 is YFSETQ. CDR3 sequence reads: CASSQAGLKYNEQFF. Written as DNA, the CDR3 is TGCGCCAGCAGCCAAGCGGGGCTCAAATACAATGAGCAGTTCTTC.

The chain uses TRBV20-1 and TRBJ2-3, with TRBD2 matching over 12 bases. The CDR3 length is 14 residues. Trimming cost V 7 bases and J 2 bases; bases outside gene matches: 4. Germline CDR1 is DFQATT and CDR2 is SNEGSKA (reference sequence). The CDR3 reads CSVWTSGITDTQYF. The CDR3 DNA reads TGCAGTGTCTGGACTAGCGGGATCACAGATACGCAGTATTTT.

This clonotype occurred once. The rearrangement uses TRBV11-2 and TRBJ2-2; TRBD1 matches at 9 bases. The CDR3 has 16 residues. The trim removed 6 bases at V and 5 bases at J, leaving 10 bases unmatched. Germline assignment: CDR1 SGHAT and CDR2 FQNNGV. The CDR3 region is CASRQNRGRLTGELFF. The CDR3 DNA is TGTGCCAGCAGACAAAACAGGGGGCGCTTGACCGGGGAGCTGTTTTTT.

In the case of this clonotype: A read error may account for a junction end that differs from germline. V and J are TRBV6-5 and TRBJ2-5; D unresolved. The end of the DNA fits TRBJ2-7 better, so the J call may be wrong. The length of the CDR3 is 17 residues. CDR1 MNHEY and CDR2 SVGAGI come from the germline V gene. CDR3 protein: CASSYSIFGPTTYEQYF. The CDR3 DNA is TGTGCCAGCAGCTACTCTATATTCGGCCCTACTACCTACGAGCAGTACTTC.

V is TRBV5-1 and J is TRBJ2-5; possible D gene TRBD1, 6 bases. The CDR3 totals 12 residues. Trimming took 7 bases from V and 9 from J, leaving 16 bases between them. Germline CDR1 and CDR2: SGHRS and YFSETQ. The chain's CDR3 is CASWMGSGAQYF. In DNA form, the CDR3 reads TGCGCCAGCTGGATGGGGTCAGGGGCCCAGTACTTC.

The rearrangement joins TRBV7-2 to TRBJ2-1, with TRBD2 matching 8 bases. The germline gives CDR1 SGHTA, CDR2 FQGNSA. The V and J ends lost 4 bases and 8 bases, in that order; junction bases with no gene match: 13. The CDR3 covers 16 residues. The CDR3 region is CASSWPGGTNGDEQFF. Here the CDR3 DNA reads TGTGCCAGCAGCTGGCCGGGGGGGACTAATGGAGATGAGCAGTTCTTC.